This T cell receptor (beta chain) was recovered during a study of blood T cell repertoires in COVID-19. The overall study: PBMCs, B-cell-depleted T cells, or T cells provided the cDNA or gDNA that made up the material.

Original analysis: Scientists estimated how many nucleated cells there were by amplifying reference gene primers. TCRdb's copy holds only in-frame clones and misses some; the assay was immunoSEQ multiplex PCR. The DNA gave D and trimming, while V, J and clone size come from that table. The sample records 150,000 to 190,000 clones, roughly 81% being singletons. Trimming pared 2 bases from V and 8 bases from J, leaving 9 bases between. Germline V gene sequence: CDR1 GTSNPN, CDR2 SVGIG (reference sequence). This CDR3 is 12 amino acids long. The sample was peripheral blood. The origin of this receptor is a woman aged 55-75 years with COVID-19, enrolled during active disease. This rearrangement joins TRBV30 to TRBJ1-4; the D is unclear. CDR3 nucleotides: TGTGCCTGGAGTCCCCTAGGAGAAAAACTGTTTTTT. Its translation: CAWSPLGEKLFF.